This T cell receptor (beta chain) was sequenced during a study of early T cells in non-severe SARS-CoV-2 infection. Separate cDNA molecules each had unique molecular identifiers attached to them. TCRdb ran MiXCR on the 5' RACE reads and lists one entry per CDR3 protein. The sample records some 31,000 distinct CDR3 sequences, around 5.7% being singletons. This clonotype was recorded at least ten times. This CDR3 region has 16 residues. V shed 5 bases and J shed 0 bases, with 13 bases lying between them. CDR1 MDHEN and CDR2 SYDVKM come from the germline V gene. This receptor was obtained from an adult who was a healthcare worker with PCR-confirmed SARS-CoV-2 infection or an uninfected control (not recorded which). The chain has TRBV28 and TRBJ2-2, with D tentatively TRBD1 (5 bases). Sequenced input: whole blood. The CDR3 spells CASSIDSYTNTGELFF. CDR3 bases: TGTGCCAGCAGTATAGACAGCTATACGAACACCGGGGAGCTGTTTTTT.